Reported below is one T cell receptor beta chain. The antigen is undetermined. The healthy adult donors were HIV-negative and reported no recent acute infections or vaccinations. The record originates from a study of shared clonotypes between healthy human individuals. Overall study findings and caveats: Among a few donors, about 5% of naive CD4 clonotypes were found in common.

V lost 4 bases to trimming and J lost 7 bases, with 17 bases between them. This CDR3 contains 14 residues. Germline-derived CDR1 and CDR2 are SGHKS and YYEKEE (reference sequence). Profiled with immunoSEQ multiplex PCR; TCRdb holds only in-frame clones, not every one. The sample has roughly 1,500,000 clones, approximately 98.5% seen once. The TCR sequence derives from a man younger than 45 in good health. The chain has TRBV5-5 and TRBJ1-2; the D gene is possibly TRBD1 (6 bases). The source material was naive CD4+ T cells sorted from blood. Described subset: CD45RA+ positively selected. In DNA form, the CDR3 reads TGTGCCAGCAGCCCGGCAGGACAGACCATTGGCTACACCTTC. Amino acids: CASSPAGQTIGYTF.